These 14 T cell receptor beta chains were sequenced from one sample in a study of blood T cell repertoires in COVID-19. Repertoires were generated with immunoSEQ multiplex PCR, while TCRdb's copy carries only in-frame clones and drops some. The sample shows approximately 240,000 clones, approximately 81% of them seen only once. The sequenced sample was peripheral blood. These receptors originate from a man aged 45-65 years who had recovered from COVID-19.

The chain is built from TRBV28 and TRBJ1-5, with TRBD1 identical over 9 bases. Germline CDR1 MDHEN, CDR2 SYDVKM. This CDR3 has 17 amino acids. The junction had 15 bases not matched to a gene; V was cut back by 6 bases and J by 6 bases. The CDR3 nucleotides read TGTGCCAGCAGAAGAGGGACAGGGCGACCAACCGCTCAGCCCCAGCATTTT. Translation: CASRRGTGRPTAQPQHF.

This rearrangement joins TRBV5-1 to TRBJ2-7, with 14 bases that match TRBD2. Germline V gene lookup returns CDR1 SGHRS and CDR2 YFSETQ. V gave up 5 bases and J gave up 1 base; unmatched junction bases: 2. The length of the CDR3 is 15 residues. CDR3 in amino acids: CASRGTSGSSYEQYF. The DNA of the CDR3 is TGCGCCAGCAGGGGGACTAGCGGGAGTTCCTACGAGCAGTACTTC.

The chain employs TRBV19 and TRBJ1-1; D is unclear. Germline CDR1 reads LNHDA; CDR2 reads SQIVND (reference sequence). The CDR3 is made up of 16 amino acids. Trimming pared 5 bases from V and 0 bases from J, leaving 16 bases between. The CDR3 sequence is CASSVSPRGMNTEAFF. CDR3 bases: TGTGCCAGTAGTGTCAGTCCCCGAGGGATGAACACTGAAGCTTTCTTT.

The chain couples TRBV15 to TRBJ1-1; the D gene is possibly TRBD1 (5 bases). Trimming took 0 bases from V and 9 from J, leaving 17 bases between them. The CDR3 extends over 15 amino acids. The germline V gene encodes CDR1 LNHNV and CDR2 YYDKDF (reference sequence). CDR3 DNA: TGTGCCACCAGCAGAGATGGGGCACAAACCAACCAAGCTTTCTTT. It is translated as CATSRDGAQTNQAFF.

This clone was counted a few times. The chain employs TRBV6-7 and TRBJ1-6; 8 bases match TRBD1. TRBV6-7 is annotated as an ORF whose role is uncertain. The CDR3 is made up of 16 amino acids. V shed 2 bases, J shed 6 bases, and the junction held 6 bases outside the gene matches. The CDR3 loop reads CASSYLYRGSNSPLHF. Written as DNA, the CDR3 is TGTGCCAGCAGTTACCTTTACAGGGGGAGTAATTCACCCCTCCACTTT.

The sample holds a few counts of this clone. The V and J genes are TRBV15 and TRBJ2-7; D is perhaps TRBD1 (5 bases). CDR3 length: 14 amino acids. The germline V gene encodes CDR1 LNHNV and CDR2 YYDKDF (reference sequence). With 1 base removed from V and 1 base from J, the gap between germline ends came to 8 bases. The CDR3 DNA reads TGTGCCACCAGCAGAGGGGGCGCTTCCTACGAGCAGTACTTC. Translating it yields CATSRGGASYEQYF.

The CDR3 region is CASSFLGQTYEQYF. The CDR3 DNA is TGTGCCAGCAGCTTTTTAGGACAGACCTACGAGCAGTACTTC. The gene calls are TRBV5-6 and TRBJ2-7, with D possibly being TRBD1 (6 bases). The V end was cut by 2 bases, the J end by 2 bases, with 11 bases between. The CDR3 spans 14 residues. The V gene's germline CDR1 is SGHDT and CDR2 YYEEEE.

This chain joins TRBV6-5 and TRBJ1-5; a weak D match, TRBD1 (6 bases). The CDR3 contains 14 residues. V was clipped by 6 bases and J by 1 base, with 10 bases between them. Per the germline V gene, CDR1 is MNHEY and CDR2 is SVGAGI. The DNA for the CDR3 is TGTGCCAGCAGCACTGACAGGAGCAATCAGCCCCAGCATTTT. Translated: CASSTDRSNQPQHF.

This chain joins TRBV14 and TRBJ2-7, with D perhaps TRBD2 (6 bases). Germline V gene data show CDR1 as SGHDN and CDR2 as FVKESK. The CDR3 totals 19 residues. V was shortened by 0 bases and J by 4 bases, with 25 bases between the two germline ends. Written as DNA, the CDR3 is TGTGCCAGCAGCCAAGAGCCATTTCGGGACTCTACTAAGAGGTACGAGCAGTACTTC. Protein sequence: CASSQEPFRDSTKRYEQYF.

Remarks on this clone: The sample carries other DNA sequences with the same CDR3. The genes are TRBV19 and TRBJ1-5; unclear D gene. The CDR3 sequence is 15 residues long. Trimming removed 8 bases from V and 0 bases from J, with 14 bases in between. Germline V CDR1 and CDR2: LNHDA, SQIVND (reference sequence). The CDR3 loop reads CASSPTGYSNQPQHF. The CDR3 DNA follows: TGTGCCAGTTCCCCGACGGGATATAGCAATCAGCCCCAGCATTTT.

CDR3 nucleotide sequence: TGTGCCAGCAGCGAAGCCGGACAAAGCAATCAGCCCCAGCATTTT. The encoded protein is CASSEAGQSNQPQHF. The J gene is TRBJ1-5, the V gene TRBV7-9, with TRBD1 as a possible D gene (5 bases). Trimming shortened V by 5 bases and J by 1 base, and 12 bases separated the two germline ends. The CDR3 has 15 residues. Germline V gene data show CDR1 as SEHNR and CDR2 as FQNEAQ (reference sequence).

The rearrangement joins TRBV7-9 to TRBJ1-3, with TRBD1 matching over 9 bases. Germline V gene data show CDR1 as SEHNR and CDR2 as FQNEAQ (reference sequence). V lost 0 bases and J lost 0; bases outside the gene matches: 3. CDR3 length: 17 amino acids. DNA of the CDR3: TGTGCCAGCAGCTTAGCGACAGGGGGGTACTCTGGAAACACCATATATTTT. Protein: CASSLATGGYSGNTIYF. The entire variable domain, with the rest obtained from reference TRBV7-9 and TRBJ1-3, is as follows: DTGVSQNPRHKITKRGQNVTFRCDPISEHNRLYWYRQTLGQGPEFLTYFQNEAQLEKSRLLSDRFSAERPKGSFSTLEIQRTEQGDSAMYLCASSLATGGYSGNTIYFGEGSWLTVV.

This chain links TRBV3-1 (or the pseudogene TRBV3-2) with TRBJ1-2; no reliable D call. The CDR3 contains 14 residues. V was cut by 1 base and J by 4 bases, with 10 bases left in between. CDR1 LGHDT and CDR2 YNNKEL come from the germline V gene (reference sequence). CDR3 loop: CASSQGGNFYGYTF. In DNA, the CDR3 is TGTGCCAGCAGCCAAGGAGGGAACTTCTATGGCTACACCTTC.

This clone occurred once. The gene calls are TRBV28 and TRBJ1-4; possibly TRBD1 for D (6 bases). Germline V gives CDR1 MDHEN, CDR2 SYDVKM. V shed 6 bases and J shed 5 bases, with 16 bases lying between them. The CDR3 spans 15 residues. The CDR3 nucleotides are TGTGCCAGCAGCCCTTGGGACAAGAGAAATGAAAAACTGTTTTTT. Protein: CASSPWDKRNEKLFF.